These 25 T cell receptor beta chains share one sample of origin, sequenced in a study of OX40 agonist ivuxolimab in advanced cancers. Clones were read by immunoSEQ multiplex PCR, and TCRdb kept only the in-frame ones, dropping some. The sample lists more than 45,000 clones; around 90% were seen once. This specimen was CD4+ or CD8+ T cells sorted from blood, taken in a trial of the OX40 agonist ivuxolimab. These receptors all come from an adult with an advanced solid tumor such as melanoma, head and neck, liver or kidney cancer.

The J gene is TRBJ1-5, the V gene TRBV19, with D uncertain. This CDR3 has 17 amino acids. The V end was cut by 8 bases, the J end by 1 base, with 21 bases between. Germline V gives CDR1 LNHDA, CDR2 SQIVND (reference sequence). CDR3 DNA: TGTGCCAGTGAATCGAGACTGGACTTCGGGAGCAATCAGCCCCAGCATTTT. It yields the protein CASESRLDFGSNQPQHF.

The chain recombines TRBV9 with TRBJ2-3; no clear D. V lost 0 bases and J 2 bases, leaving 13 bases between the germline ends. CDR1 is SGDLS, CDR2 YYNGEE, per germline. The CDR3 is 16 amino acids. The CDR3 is CASSVDRNDITDTQYF. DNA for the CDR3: TGTGCCAGCAGCGTAGACCGCAACGATATCACAGATACGCAGTATTTT.

In DNA, the CDR3 is TGTGCCAGCAGGGCAGAGGCGGGGGGCTCCTACAATGAGCAGTTCTTC. This encodes CASRAEAGGSYNEQFF. The rearrangement uses TRBV11-2 and TRBJ2-1; 8 positions match TRBD2. The CDR3 sequence is 16 residues long. V lost 6 bases and J lost 0; bases outside the gene matches: 7. Germline V gives CDR1 SGHAT, CDR2 FQNNGV. The full variable domain, rest sourced from reference TRBV11-2 and TRBJ2-1, is EAGVAQSPRYKIIEKRQSVAFWCNPISGHATLYWYQQILGQGPKLLIQFQNNGVVDDSQLPKDRFSAERLKGVDSTLKIQPAKLEDSAVYLCASRAEAGGSYNEQFFGPGTRLTVL.

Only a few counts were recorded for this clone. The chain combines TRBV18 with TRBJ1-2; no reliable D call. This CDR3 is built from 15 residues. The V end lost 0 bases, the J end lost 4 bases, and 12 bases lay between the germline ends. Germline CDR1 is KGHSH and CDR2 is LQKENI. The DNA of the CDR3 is TGTGCCAGCTCACCACCTCTCGACCTGGTCTATGGCTACACCTTC. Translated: CASSPPLDLVYGYTF.

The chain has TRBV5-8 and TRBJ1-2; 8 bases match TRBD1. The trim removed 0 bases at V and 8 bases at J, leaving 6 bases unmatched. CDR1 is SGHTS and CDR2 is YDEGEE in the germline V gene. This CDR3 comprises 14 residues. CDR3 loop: CASSLGTGSLGYTF. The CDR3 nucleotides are TGTGCCAGCAGCTTGGGGACAGGGTCTCTGGGCTACACCTTC.

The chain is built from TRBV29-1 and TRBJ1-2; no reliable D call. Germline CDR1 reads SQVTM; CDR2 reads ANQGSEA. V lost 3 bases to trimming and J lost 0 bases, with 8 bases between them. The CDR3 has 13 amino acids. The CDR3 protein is CSVDTDTNYGYTF. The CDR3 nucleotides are TGCAGCGTTGACACAGATACTAACTATGGCTACACCTTC.

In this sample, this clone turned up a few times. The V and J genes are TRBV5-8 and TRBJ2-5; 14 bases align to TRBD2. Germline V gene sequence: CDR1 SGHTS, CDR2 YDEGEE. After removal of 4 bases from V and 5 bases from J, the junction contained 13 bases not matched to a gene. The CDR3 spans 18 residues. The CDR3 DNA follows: TGTGCCAGCAGCCCGGGACTAGCGGGGGTATCCGTCTCGGAGACCCAGTACTTC. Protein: CASSPGLAGVSVSETQYF. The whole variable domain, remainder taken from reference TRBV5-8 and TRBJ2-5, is EAGVTQSPTHLIKTRGQQATLRCSPISGHTSVYWYQQALGLGLQFLLWYDEGEERNRGNFPPRFSGRQFPNYSSELNVNALELEDSALYLCASSPGLAGVSVSETQYFGPGTRLLVL.

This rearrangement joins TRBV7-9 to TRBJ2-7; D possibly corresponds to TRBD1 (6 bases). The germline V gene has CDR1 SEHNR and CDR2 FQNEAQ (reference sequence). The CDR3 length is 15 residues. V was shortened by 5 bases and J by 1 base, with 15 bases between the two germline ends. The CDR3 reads CASSPTDRPSYEQYF. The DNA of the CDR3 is TGTGCCAGCAGCCCCACGGACAGACCATCCTACGAGCAGTACTTC.

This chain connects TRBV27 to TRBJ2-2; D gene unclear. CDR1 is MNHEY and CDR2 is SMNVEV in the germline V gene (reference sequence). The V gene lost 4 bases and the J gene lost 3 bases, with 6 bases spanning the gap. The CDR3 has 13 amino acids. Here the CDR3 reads CASSWRYTGELFF. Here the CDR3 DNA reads TGTGCCAGCAGTTGGCGCTACACCGGGGAGCTGTTTTTT.

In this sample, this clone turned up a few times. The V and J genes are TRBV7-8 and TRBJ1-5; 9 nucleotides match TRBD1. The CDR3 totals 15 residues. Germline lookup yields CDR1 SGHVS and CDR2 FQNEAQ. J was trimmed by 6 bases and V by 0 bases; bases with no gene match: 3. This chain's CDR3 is CASSLAGQGSQPQHF. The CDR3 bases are TGTGCCAGCAGCTTAGCGGGACAGGGTAGTCAGCCCCAGCATTTT.

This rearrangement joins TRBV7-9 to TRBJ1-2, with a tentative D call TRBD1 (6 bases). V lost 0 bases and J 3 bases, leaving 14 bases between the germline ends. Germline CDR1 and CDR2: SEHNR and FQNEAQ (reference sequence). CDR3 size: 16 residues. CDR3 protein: CASSLAMGARDYGYTF. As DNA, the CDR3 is TGTGCCAGCAGCTTAGCCATGGGGGCGCGGGACTATGGCTACACCTTC. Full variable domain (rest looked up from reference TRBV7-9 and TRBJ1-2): DTGVSQNPRHKITKRGQNVTFRCDPISEHNRLYWYRQTLGQGPEFLTYFQNEAQLEKSRLLSDRFSAERPKGSFSTLEIQRTEQGDSAMYLCASSLAMGARDYGYTFGSGTRLTVV.

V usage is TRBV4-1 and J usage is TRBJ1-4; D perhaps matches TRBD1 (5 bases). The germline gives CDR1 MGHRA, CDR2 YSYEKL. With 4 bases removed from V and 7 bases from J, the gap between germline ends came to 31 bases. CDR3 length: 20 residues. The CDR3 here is CASSPRGDAKLPRQGEKLFF. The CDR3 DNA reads TGCGCCAGCAGCCCAAGGGGTGACGCTAAACTTCCCCGCCAGGGTGAAAAACTGTTTTTT.

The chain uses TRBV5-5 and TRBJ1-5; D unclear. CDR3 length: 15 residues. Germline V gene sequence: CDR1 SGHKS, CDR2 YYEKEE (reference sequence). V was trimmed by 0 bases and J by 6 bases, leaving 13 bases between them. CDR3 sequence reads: CASSLEDQLGQPQHF. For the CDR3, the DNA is TGTGCCAGCAGCTTGGAGGACCAATTGGGTCAGCCCCAGCATTTT. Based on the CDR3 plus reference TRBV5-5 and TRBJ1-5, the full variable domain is DAGVTQSPTHLIKTRGQQVTLRCSPISGHKSVSWYQQVLGQGPQFIFQYYEKEERGRGNFPDRFSARQFPNYSSELNVNALLLGDSALYLCASSLEDQLGQPQHFGDGTRLSIL.

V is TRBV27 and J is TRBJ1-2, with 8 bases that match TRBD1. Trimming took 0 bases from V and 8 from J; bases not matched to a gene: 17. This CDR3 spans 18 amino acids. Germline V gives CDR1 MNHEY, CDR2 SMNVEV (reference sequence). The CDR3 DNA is TGTGCCAGCAGTTTATCGTCCCGGGCAGGGGGCGAAGGGGGGGGCTACACCTTC. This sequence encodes CASSLSSRAGGEGGGYTF.

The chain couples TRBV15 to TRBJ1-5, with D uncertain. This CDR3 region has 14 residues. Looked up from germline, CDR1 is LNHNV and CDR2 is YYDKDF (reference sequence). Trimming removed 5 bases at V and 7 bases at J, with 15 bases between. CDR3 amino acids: CATSGRPQVQPQHF. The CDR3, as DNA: TGTGCCACCAGCGGTAGGCCCCAGGTGCAGCCCCAGCATTTT.

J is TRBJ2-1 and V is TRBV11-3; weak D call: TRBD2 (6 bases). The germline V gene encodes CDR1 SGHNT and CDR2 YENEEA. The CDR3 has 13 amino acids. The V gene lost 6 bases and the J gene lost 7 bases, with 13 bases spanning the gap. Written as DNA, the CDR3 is TGTGCCAGCAGGGACCGGGACTCAAATGAGCAGTTCTTC. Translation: CASRDRDSNEQFF. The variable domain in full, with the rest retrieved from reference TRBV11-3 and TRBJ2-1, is EAGVVQSPRYKIIEKKQPVAFWCNPISGHNTLYWYLQNLGQGPELLIRYENEEAVDDSQLPKDRFSAERLKGVDSTLKIQPAELGDSAVYLCASRDRDSNEQFFGPGTRLTVL.

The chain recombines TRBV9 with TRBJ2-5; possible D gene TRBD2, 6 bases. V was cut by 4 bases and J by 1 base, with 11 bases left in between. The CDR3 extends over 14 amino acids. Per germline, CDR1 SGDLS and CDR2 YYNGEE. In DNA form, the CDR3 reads TGTGCCAGCAGCCAAGGGACTTTCCAAGAGACCCAGTACTTC. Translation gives CASSQGTFQETQYF.

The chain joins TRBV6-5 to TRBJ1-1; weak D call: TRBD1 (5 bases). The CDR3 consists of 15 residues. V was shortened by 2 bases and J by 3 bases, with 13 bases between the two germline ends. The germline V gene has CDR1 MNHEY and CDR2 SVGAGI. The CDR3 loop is CASSYDGASDTEAFF. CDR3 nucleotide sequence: TGTGCCAGCAGTTACGATGGGGCCTCGGACACTGAAGCTTTCTTT.

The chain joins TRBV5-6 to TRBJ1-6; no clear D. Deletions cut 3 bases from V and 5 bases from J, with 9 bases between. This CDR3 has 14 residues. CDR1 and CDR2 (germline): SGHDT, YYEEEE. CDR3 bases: TGTGCCAGCAGCTCCATCTCGGATAATTCACCCCTCCACTTT. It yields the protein CASSSISDNSPLHF.

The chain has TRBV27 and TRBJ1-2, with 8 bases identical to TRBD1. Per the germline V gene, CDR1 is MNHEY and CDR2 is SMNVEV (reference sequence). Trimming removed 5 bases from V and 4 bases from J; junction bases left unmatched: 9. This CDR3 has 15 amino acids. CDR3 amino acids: CASSPRDRSLYGYTF. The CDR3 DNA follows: TGTGCCAGCAGTCCCCGGGACAGGAGCCTCTATGGCTACACCTTC.

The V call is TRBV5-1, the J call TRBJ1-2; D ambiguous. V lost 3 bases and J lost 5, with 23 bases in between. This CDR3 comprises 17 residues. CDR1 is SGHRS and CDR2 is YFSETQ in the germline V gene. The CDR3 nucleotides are TGCGCCAGCAGCTCGGTTCAGAGACACCTCTTAAGGTATGGCTACACCTTC. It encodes CASSSVQRHLLRYGYTF.

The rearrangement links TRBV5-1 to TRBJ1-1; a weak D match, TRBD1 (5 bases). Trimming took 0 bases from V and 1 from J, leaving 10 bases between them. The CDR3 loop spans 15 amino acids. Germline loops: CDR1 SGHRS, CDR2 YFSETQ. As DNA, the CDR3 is TGCGCCAGCAGCTTGGGGGTTCAGGGGAACACTGAAGCTTTCTTT. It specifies CASSLGVQGNTEAFF.

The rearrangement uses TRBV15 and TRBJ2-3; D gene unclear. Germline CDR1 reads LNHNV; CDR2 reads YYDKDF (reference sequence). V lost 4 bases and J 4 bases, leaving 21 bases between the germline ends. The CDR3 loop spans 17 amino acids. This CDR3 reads CATSTRTLLAPADTQYF. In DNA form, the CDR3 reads TGTGCCACCAGCACGCGAACCCTCCTCGCGCCAGCAGATACGCAGTATTTT.

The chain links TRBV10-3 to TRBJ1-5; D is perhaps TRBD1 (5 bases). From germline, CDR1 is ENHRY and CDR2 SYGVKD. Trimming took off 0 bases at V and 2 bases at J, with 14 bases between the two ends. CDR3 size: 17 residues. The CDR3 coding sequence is TGTGCCATCAGTGAGTCTGCAGGGCAAGGAGGCAATCAGCCCCAGCATTTT. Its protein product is CAISESAGQGGNQPQHF.

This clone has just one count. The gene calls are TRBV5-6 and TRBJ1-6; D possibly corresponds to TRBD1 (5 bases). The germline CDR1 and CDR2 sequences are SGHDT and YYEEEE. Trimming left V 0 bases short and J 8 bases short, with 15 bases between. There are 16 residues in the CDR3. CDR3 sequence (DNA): TGTGCCAGCAGCTTGGTGGGGGGACCACGGGATTCACCCCTCCACTTT. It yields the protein CASSLVGGPRDSPLHF.